Presented here are 10 T cell receptor beta chains from one specimen sequenced in a study of cytomegalovirus exposure and HLA in healthy donors. Use of 60 Vbeta and 13 Jbeta primers characterized the PCR. Generated by immunoSEQ multiplex PCR, the TCRdb table keeps only in-frame clones and is missing some. The sample has about 200,000 clones, approximately 11% seen once; the top ten hold approximately 8.4%. The sequencing input was PBMCs. Receptors originate from a man aged 50 or older in good health and CMV-seropositive.

J is TRBJ2-1 and V is TRBV5-1; 12 nucleotides match TRBD2. The CDR3 is 18 amino acids. CDR1 SGHRS and CDR2 YFSETQ come from the germline V gene. The trim removed 0 bases at V and 4 bases at J, leaving 8 bases unmatched. Here the CDR3 reads CASSLGGLAGGGYNEQFF. CDR3 DNA: TGCGCCAGCAGCTTGGGCGGCCTAGCGGGGGGGGGTTACAATGAGCAGTTCTTC.

The CDR3 loop is CASSLRLGDSPVGAFF. The DNA for the CDR3 is TGTGCCAGCAGCTTAAGGTTGGGGGACAGTCCCGTCGGAGCTTTCTTT. The chain joins TRBV7-2 to TRBJ1-1, with TRBD1 matching over 7 bases. V was pared by 2 bases and J by 10 bases, with 16 bases of the junction left unmatched. Germline V gene sequence: CDR1 SGHTA, CDR2 FQGNSA. This CDR3 contains 16 residues.

V and J are TRBV7-2 and TRBJ1-3, with unresolved D. Trimming shortened V by 1 base and J by 0 bases, and 10 bases separated the two germline ends. Germline CDR1 reads SGHTA; CDR2 reads FQGNSA. This CDR3 spans 16 amino acids. CDR3 in DNA: TGTGCCAGCAGCTTAGGGCCCTTAACCTCTGGAAACACCATATATTTT. Its translation: CASSLGPLTSGNTIYF.

The chain recombines TRBV6-4 with TRBJ1-5, with 7 nucleotides matching TRBD1. There are 19 residues in the CDR3. The junction had 26 bases not matched to a gene; V was cut back by 6 bases and J by 9 bases. Looked up from germline, CDR1 is MRHNA and CDR2 is SNTAGT. The DNA of the CDR3 is TGTGCCAGCAGCTCCCACGGACAGGATAATCAGCCGGCTGTAGGGCCCCAGCATTTT. Translated, it gives CASSSHGQDNQPAVGPQHF.

The V gene is TRBV5-5, the J gene TRBJ2-2; D is ambiguous. Trimming pared 2 bases from V and 0 bases from J, leaving 8 bases between. The CDR3 sequence is 15 residues long. The germline CDR1 and CDR2 sequences are SGHKS and YYEKEE (reference sequence). CDR3 sequence: CASSFMSTNTGELFF. CDR3 coding DNA: TGTGCCAGCAGCTTTATGTCTACGAACACCGGGGAGCTGTTTTTT.

This chain joins TRBV6-5 and TRBJ2-7; D is possibly TRBD1 (5 bases). The length of the CDR3 is 13 residues. From germline, CDR1 is MNHEY and CDR2 SVGAGI. Trimming stripped 7 bases from V and 5 bases from J, with 15 bases between. DNA of the CDR3: TGTGCCAGCACCCAGGGATTGGCACACGAGCAGTACTTC. Its translation is CASTQGLAHEQYF.

As concerns this clone: A read error may produce the germline difference seen at one junction end. V gene TRBV6-5 combines with J gene TRBJ1-1, with TRBD1 as a possible D gene (5 bases). The CDR3 totals 13 residues. CDR1 and CDR2 (germline): MNHEY, SVGAGI. CDR3 sequence: CASKGRGSTAAFF. Here the CDR3 DNA reads TGTGCCAGCAAGGGGAGGGGAAGCACTGCAGCTTTCTTT.

The chain carries TRBV28 and TRBJ2-3; D is possibly TRBD2 (6 bases). V was pared by 8 bases and J by 5 bases, with 20 bases between. This CDR3 spans 15 amino acids. Germline CDR1 is MDHEN and CDR2 is SYDVKM. The CDR3 loop reads CASRLVGGTVDTQYF. For the CDR3, the DNA is TGTGCCAGCCGTCTCGTCGGGGGAACAGTAGATACGCAGTATTTT. Together with reference TRBV28 and TRBJ2-3, the CDR3 gives the full variable domain: DVKVTQSSRYLVKRTGEKVFLECVQDMDHENMFWYRQDPGLGLRLIYFSYDVKMKEKGDIPEGYSVSREKKERFSLILESASTNQTSMYLCASRLVGGTVDTQYFGPGTRLTVL.

This clone has just a few counts. For the CDR3, the DNA is TGCGCCAGCAGCCAAGATCTACAGGGCGGAGTGATGTTTTTT. It encodes CASSQDLQGGVMFF. The chain links TRBV4-1 to TRBJ2-2, with D possibly matching TRBD1 (6 bases). Trimming removed 0 bases at V and 15 bases at J, with 17 bases between. There are 14 residues in the CDR3. Germline assignment: CDR1 MGHRA and CDR2 YSYEKL.

This clone turned up a few times. The V call is TRBV28, the J call TRBJ1-6; D call uncertain. In germline, CDR1 is MDHEN, CDR2 SYDVKM. V shed 4 bases and J shed 0 bases, with 13 bases lying between them. The CDR3 runs to 17 residues. The CDR3 DNA reads as TGTGCCAGCAGTTCCCCCCCACAGAGCTCCTATAATTCACCCCTCCACTTT. Protein sequence: CASSSPPQSSYNSPLHF.